This passage covers 20 T cell receptor beta chains from one sample sequenced in a study of shared clonotypes between healthy human individuals. The table came from immunoSEQ multiplex PCR; TCRdb's copy has only in-frame clones and leaves some out. The sample lists roughly 510,000 clones; about 80% were seen once. Sample: PBMCs. Every receptor here comes from a woman aged 35 to 49 in good health. Some clones in this sample may be carry-over from other donors' samples.

This clone was counted only a few times. The chain is built from TRBV29-1 and TRBJ1-1, with 9 bases lining up with TRBD1. Germline values: CDR1 SQVTM, CDR2 ANQGSEA. The V and J ends lost 6 bases and 4 bases, in that order; junction bases with no gene match: 6. CDR3 length: 13 residues. The CDR3 DNA sequence: TGCAGCGTGGACGACAGGGGGGGCACTGAAGCTTTCTTT. Protein: CSVDDRGGTEAFF.

This clone showed up many times. The V gene is TRBV27, the J gene TRBJ1-1; 12 bases are a match to TRBD1. V was clipped by 3 bases and J by 8 bases; unmatched bases: 4. Germline assignment: CDR1 MNHEY and CDR2 SMNVEV (reference sequence). This CDR3 region has 14 residues. The CDR3 region is CASSFGTGGREAFF. CDR3 bases: TGTGCCAGCAGTTTCGGGACAGGGGGCAGGGAAGCTTTCTTT.

A single count supports this clone. V is TRBV6-5 and J is TRBJ1-2; TRBD1 might be the D (5 bases). V was clipped by 4 bases and J by 6 bases, with 9 bases between them. The germline gives CDR1 MNHEY, CDR2 SVGAGI. The CDR3 totals 12 residues. Here the CDR3 reads CASSSPRDGYTF. The DNA of the CDR3 is TGTGCCAGCAGTTCCCCCAGGGATGGCTACACCTTC.

The rearrangement uses TRBV28 and TRBJ2-3; 7 bases agree with TRBD1. From germline, CDR1 is MDHEN and CDR2 SYDVKM. The CDR3 sequence is 16 residues long. V gave up 6 bases and J gave up 1 base; unmatched junction bases: 10. The CDR3 bases are TGTGCCAGCAGGGGAGACAGGGCTGGGGGCACAGATACGCAGTATTTT. Amino acids: CASRGDRAGGTDTQYF.

This rearrangement joins TRBV2 to TRBJ2-3; 7 bases line up with TRBD2. J was trimmed by 2 bases and V by 8 bases; bases with no gene match: 10. The CDR3 has 15 amino acids. The germline CDR1 and CDR2 sequences are SNHLY and FYNNEI. DNA of the CDR3: TGTGCCAGCGGGCGGGGGTCGGCGGTCACAGATACGCAGTATTTT. Its protein product is CASGRGSAVTDTQYF.

V gene TRBV19 combines with J gene TRBJ2-3, with TRBD1 matching 9 bases. This CDR3 has 16 amino acids. Per the germline V gene, CDR1 is LNHDA and CDR2 is SQIVND (reference sequence). J lost 3 bases, V lost 6 bases, and 10 bases had no gene match. This CDR3 is CASRGTGGAGTDTQYF. The CDR3 coding sequence is TGTGCCAGTAGGGGCACAGGGGGCGCCGGAACAGATACGCAGTATTTT.

The V call is TRBV19, the J call TRBJ2-6; D could derive from TRBD1 or TRBD2 (6 bases each). The V gene lost 7 bases and the J gene lost 0 bases, with 25 bases spanning the gap. CDR3 length: 20 residues. Germline lookup yields CDR1 LNHDA and CDR2 SQIVND (reference sequence). CDR3 bases: TGTGCCAGTACCCCCGTAAGGGGGGCGAACCAATACTCTGGGGCCAACGTCCTGACTTTC. Its protein is CASTPVRGANQYSGANVLTF.

The V call is TRBV11-2, the J call TRBJ2-3, with TRBD1 as a possible D gene (5 bases). The ends were cut back, 6 bases at V and 6 bases at J, with 10 bases in the middle. In germline, CDR1 is SGHAT, CDR2 FQNNGV. The CDR3 covers 12 residues. CDR3 nucleotide sequence: TGTGCCAGCAGGCAGGCAGGGGATACGCAGTATTTT. As protein: CASRQAGDTQYF.

The chain couples TRBV5-6 to TRBJ2-4, with D perhaps TRBD2 (6 bases). The CDR3 sequence is 14 residues long. Germline-derived CDR1 and CDR2 are SGHDT and YYEEEE. The V and J ends lost 2 bases and 8 bases respectively, with 14 bases between them. The CDR3: CASSLVGTSDIQYF. CDR3 coding DNA: TGTGCCAGCAGCTTAGTCGGGACTTCGGACATTCAGTACTTC.

The DNA of the CDR3 is TGCGCCAGCAGCTCCGGGACAGCAGCAGACACAGATACGCAGTATTTT. Translating gives CASSSGTAADTDTQYF. The rearrangement joins TRBV5-1 to TRBJ2-3; TRBD1 agrees at 7 bases. CDR3 length equals 16 residues. The germline V gene encodes CDR1 SGHRS and CDR2 YFSETQ. V shed 3 bases, J shed 2 bases, and the junction held 9 bases outside the gene matches.

The gene calls are TRBV7-2 and TRBJ2-1, with D unclear. V was trimmed by 1 base and J by 10 bases, leaving 8 bases between them. The CDR3 length is 12 residues. Germline V CDR1 and CDR2: SGHTA, FQGNSA. Written as DNA, the CDR3 is TGTGCCAGCAGCTTAGGAGCGTACGAGCAGTTCTTC. Its translation is CASSLGAYEQFF.

The table lists this clone with many counts. V is TRBV9 and J is TRBJ2-1; weak D call: TRBD1 (5 bases). V shed 0 bases and J shed 8 bases, with 15 bases lying between them. This CDR3 has 15 residues. CDR1 and CDR2 (germline): SGDLS, YYNGEE. The CDR3 here is CASSVVPGAGDEQFF. The CDR3 DNA sequence: TGTGCCAGCAGCGTAGTGCCTGGGGCTGGCGATGAGCAGTTCTTC.

The genes are TRBV15 and TRBJ2-3; 8 bases line up with TRBD1. The CDR3 consists of 16 residues. The germline gives CDR1 LNHNV, CDR2 YYDKDF (reference sequence). V shed 2 bases and J 2 bases; nucleotides not matched to a gene: 6. The CDR3 spells CATSRRTGPATDTQYF. The CDR3 DNA sequence: TGTGCCACCAGCAGAAGGACAGGGCCCGCCACAGATACGCAGTATTTT.

In this sample, this clone turned up once. This chain's CDR3 is CASSWSWSGRGYTF. The CDR3 coding sequence is TGTGCCAGCAGCTGGAGTTGGTCGGGGCGTGGCTACACCTTC. The chain joins TRBV6-6 to TRBJ1-2; a possible D gene is TRBD1 (5 bases). The CDR3 runs to 14 residues. V lost 6 bases, J lost 7 bases, and 18 bases lay in between. The V gene's germline CDR1 is MNHNY and CDR2 SVGAGI (reference sequence).

The chain is built from TRBV5-4 and TRBJ2-3; D not resolved. Germline V gene lookup returns CDR1 SGHNT and CDR2 YYREEE (reference sequence). V lost 4 bases and J 0 bases, leaving 12 bases between the germline ends. This CDR3 has 15 residues. For the CDR3, the DNA is TGTGCCAGCAGCCCCGGATCTACTAGCACAGATACGCAGTATTTT. Translation gives CASSPGSTSTDTQYF.

The chain is built from TRBV11-2 and TRBJ2-7; 13 positions agree with TRBD2. V shed 6 bases and J 5 bases; nucleotides not matched to a gene: 10. The CDR3 covers 16 residues. CDR1 is SGHAT and CDR2 is FQNNGV in the germline V gene. CDR3 in DNA: TGTGCCAGCAGTCCTACATCCGGGACTAGCGGGAACGAGCAGTACTTC. Translating it yields CASSPTSGTSGNEQYF.

The CDR3 reads CASSGDRVYNEQFF. The CDR3 coding sequence is TGTGCCAGCAGTGGGGACAGGGTATACAATGAGCAGTTCTTC. The J gene is TRBJ2-1, the V gene TRBV5-8, with 9 positions matching TRBD1. The CDR3 totals 14 residues. The V gene end was trimmed by 5 bases and the J gene end by 4 bases; junction bases not matched to a gene: 4. The germline CDR1 and CDR2 sequences are SGHTS and YDEGEE.

Only a few counts were recorded for this clone. The chain has TRBV4-3 and TRBJ1-5; D is perhaps TRBD1 (5 bases). The CDR3 has 15 amino acids. V lost 4 bases, J lost 5 bases, and 15 bases lay in between. Germline lookup yields CDR1 LGHNA and CDR2 YSLEER. For the CDR3, the DNA is TGCGCCAGCAGCCTTAACCTTGGGGGTGATCAGCCCCAGCATTTT. Translation gives CASSLNLGGDQPQHF.

This clone has a single count. The rearrangement joins TRBV28 to TRBJ2-7, with D unclear. Germline V gene data show CDR1 as MDHEN and CDR2 as SYDVKM. This CDR3 is 14 amino acids long. V lost 6 bases and J lost 1, with 13 bases in between. In nucleotides, the CDR3 is TGTGCCAGCAGGCCCGCTACCCATTCCTACGAGCAGTACTTC. Translating it yields CASRPATHSYEQYF.

This clone was seen only once. The gene calls are TRBV27 and TRBJ1-5; D gene uncertain. Germline values: CDR1 MNHEY, CDR2 SMNVEV (reference sequence). Trimming left V 2 bases short and J 5 bases short, with 4 bases between. The CDR3 is made up of 12 amino acids. CDR3 in DNA: TGTGCCAGCAGTTTAGGGCATCAGCCCCAGCATTTT. Encoded protein: CASSLGHQPQHF.